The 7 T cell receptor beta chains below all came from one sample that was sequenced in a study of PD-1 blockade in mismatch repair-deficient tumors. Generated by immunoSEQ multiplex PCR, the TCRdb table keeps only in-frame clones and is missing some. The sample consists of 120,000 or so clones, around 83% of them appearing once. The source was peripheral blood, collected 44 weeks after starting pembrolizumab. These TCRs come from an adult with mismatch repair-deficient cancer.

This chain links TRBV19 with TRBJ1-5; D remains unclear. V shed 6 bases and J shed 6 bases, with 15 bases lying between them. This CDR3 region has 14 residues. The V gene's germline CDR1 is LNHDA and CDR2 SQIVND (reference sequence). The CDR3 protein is CASRPLEWGQPQHF. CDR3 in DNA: TGTGCCAGTAGACCGCTGGAGTGGGGTCAGCCCCAGCATTTT.

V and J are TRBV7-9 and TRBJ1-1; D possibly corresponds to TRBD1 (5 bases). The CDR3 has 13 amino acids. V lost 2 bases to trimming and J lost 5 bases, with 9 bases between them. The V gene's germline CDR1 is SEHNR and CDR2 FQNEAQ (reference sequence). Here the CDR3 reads CASSLTGGTEAFF. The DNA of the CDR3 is TGTGCCAGCAGCTTAACAGGCGGTACTGAAGCTTTCTTT.

The CDR3 coding sequence is TGCAGCGTTGTTATAAGGGGTTGGTCAGATACGCAGTATTTT. Its protein product is CSVVIRGWSDTQYF. The chain uses TRBV29-1 and TRBJ2-3, with a possible D match to TRBD1 (5 bases). CDR3 length equals 14 residues. Trimming removed 4 bases from V and 4 bases from J, with 15 bases in between. Per the germline V gene, CDR1 is SQVTM and CDR2 is ANQGSEA.

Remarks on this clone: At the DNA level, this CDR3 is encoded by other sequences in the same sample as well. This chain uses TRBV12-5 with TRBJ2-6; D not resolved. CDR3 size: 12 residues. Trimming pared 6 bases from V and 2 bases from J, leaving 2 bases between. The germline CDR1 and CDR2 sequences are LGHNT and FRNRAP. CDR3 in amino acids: CASGPGANVLTF. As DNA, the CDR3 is TGTGCTAGTGGGCCTGGGGCCAACGTCCTGACTTTC.

CDR3 loop: CAWSDWAGNTGELFF. The CDR3, as DNA: TGTGCCTGGAGTGACTGGGCGGGGAACACCGGGGAGCTGTTTTTT. The chain is built from TRBV30 and TRBJ2-2; possible D gene TRBD2, 5 bases. Germline V CDR1 and CDR2: GTSNPN, SVGIG (reference sequence). V was pared by 1 base and J by 1 base, with 10 bases between. The CDR3 loop spans 15 amino acids.

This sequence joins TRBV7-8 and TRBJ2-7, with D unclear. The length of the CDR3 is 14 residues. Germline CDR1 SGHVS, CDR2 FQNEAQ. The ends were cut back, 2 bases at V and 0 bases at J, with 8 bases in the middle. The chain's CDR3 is CASSLRPVSYEQYF. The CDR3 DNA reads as TGTGCCAGCAGCTTAAGACCTGTCTCCTACGAGCAGTACTTC. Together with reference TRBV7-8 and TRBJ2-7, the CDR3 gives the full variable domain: GAGVSQSPRYKVAKRGQDVALRCDPISGHVSLFWYQQALGQGPEFLTYFQNEAQLDKSGLPSDRFFAERPEGSVSTLKIQRTQQEDSAVYLCASSLRPVSYEQYFGPGTRLTVT.

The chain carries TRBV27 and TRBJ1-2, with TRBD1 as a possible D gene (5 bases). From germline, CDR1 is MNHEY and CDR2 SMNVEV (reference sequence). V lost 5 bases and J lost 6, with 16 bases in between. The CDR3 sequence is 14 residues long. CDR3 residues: CASSRRGARDGYTF. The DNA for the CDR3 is TGTGCCAGCAGTCGAAGAGGGGCCAGGGATGGCTACACCTTC.